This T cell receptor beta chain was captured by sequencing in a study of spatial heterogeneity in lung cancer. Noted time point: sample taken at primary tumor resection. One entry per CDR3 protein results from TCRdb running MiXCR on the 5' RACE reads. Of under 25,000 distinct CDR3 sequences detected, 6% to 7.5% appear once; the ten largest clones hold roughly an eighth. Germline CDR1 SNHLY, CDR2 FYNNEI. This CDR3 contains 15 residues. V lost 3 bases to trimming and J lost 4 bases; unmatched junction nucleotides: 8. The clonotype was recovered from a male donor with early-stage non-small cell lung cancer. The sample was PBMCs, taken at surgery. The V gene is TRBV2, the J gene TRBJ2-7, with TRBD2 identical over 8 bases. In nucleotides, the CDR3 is TGTGCCAGCAGTGATCTGAGCGGGAGCGCTTACGAGCAGTACTTC. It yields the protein CASSDLSGSAYEQYF.